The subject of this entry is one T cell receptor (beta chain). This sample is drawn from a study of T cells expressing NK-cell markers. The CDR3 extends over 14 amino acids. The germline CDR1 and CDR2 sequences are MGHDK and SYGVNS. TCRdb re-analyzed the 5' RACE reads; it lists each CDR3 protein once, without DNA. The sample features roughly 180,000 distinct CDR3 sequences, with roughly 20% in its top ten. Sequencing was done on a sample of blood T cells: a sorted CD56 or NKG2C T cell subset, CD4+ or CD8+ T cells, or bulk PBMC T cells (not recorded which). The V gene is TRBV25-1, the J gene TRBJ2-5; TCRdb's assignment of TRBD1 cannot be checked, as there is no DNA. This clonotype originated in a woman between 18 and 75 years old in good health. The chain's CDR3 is CASSGNWGWETQYF.